What follows are 26 T cell receptor beta chains derived from one specimen sequenced in a study of blood T cell repertoires in COVID-19 (dated by TCRdb to 2020 to 2021). Library preparation was by the immunoSEQ multiplex PCR assay. TCRdb limited this immuneACCESS table to in-frame rearrangements with V and J called. A share of clones is missing; checked studies link under half to unresolved V genes, and the rest is unexplained. Counted in this sample were 270,000 or so clones; about nine tenths of them appeared once. The ten largest clones represent approximately 12% of the sample. What was sequenced was peripheral blood. The origin of the receptors is a woman between 25 and 40 years old with COVID-19, enrolled during active disease.

V usage is TRBV19 and J usage is TRBJ1-5, with unresolved D. The germline V and J ends were trimmed by 7 bases and 4 bases, with 20 bases remaining between them. Germline V CDR1 and CDR2: LNHDA, SQIVND (reference sequence). This CDR3 contains 16 residues. Written as DNA, the CDR3 is TGTGCCAGTACTCACGGAGGGCCGTCGAAAAATCAGCCCCAGCATTTT. It is translated as CASTHGGPSKNQPQHF.

V usage is TRBV5-1 and J usage is TRBJ2-1; 12 bases are a match to TRBD1. J was trimmed by 8 bases and V by 1 base; bases with no gene match: 10. The CDR3 is made up of 17 amino acids. Germline-derived CDR1 and CDR2 are SGHRS and YFSETQ. The CDR3 region has the DNA TGCGCCAGCAGCTTGACCCTCCGGGACAGGGGGCTATATGAGCAGTTCTTC. Amino acid sequence: CASSLTLRDRGLYEQFF.

The chain links TRBV27 to TRBJ1-2; a weak D match, TRBD1 (5 bases). CDR1 is MNHEY, CDR2 SMNVEV, per germline (reference sequence). The CDR3 loop spans 13 amino acids. The V end lost 6 bases, the J end lost 1 base, and 9 bases lay between the germline ends. The CDR3 DNA reads as TGTGCCAGCAGCAGGGTTCTTAACTATGGCTACACCTTC. Translating it yields CASSRVLNYGYTF.

This sequence joins TRBV19 and TRBJ1-2; 10 bases map to TRBD1. CDR3 size: 11 residues. J was trimmed by 8 bases and V by 10 bases; bases with no gene match: 4. CDR1 and CDR2 (germline): LNHDA, SQIVND (reference sequence). As DNA, the CDR3 is TGTGCCATAAGGACAGGGGGAGGCTACACCTTC. Its translation is CAIRTGGGYTF. Full variable domain (rest looked up from reference TRBV19 and TRBJ1-2): DGGITQSPKYLFRKEGQNVTLSCEQNLNHDAMYWYRQDPGQGLRLIYYSQIVNDFQKGDIAEGYSVSREKKESFPLTVTSAQKNPTAFYLCAIRTGGGYTFGSGTRLTVV.

V gene TRBV27 combines with J gene TRBJ2-7, with D perhaps matching TRBD1 (5 bases). CDR3 length: 14 amino acids. The V end was cut by 2 bases, the J end by 2 bases, with 10 bases between. Germline-derived CDR1 and CDR2 are MNHEY and SMNVEV (reference sequence). The CDR3 DNA is TGTGCCAGCAGTTTAAGGGGAACCACCTACGAGCAGTACTTC. Translating it yields CASSLRGTTYEQYF.

The rearrangement links TRBV2 to TRBJ1-2; D possibly corresponds to TRBD1 (6 bases). The V end was cut by 7 bases, the J end by 7 bases, with 16 bases between. The germline CDR1 and CDR2 sequences are SNHLY and FYNNEI. This CDR3 is built from 13 residues. This CDR3 reads CASTLSDRAGYTF. CDR3 in DNA: TGTGCCAGCACCTTATCGGACAGAGCTGGCTACACCTTC. The full variable domain, with the rest looked up from reference TRBV2 and TRBJ1-2, is EPEVTQTPSHQVTQMGQEVILRCVPISNHLYFYWYRQILGQKVEFLVSFYNNEISEKSEIFDDQFSVERPDGSNFTLKIRSTKLEDSAMYFCASTLSDRAGYTFGSGTRLTVV.

This chain joins TRBV7-9 and TRBJ1-1; D might be TRBD1 (6 bases). The germline V gene encodes CDR1 SEHNR and CDR2 FQNEAQ (reference sequence). The V end lost 5 bases, the J end lost 0 bases, and 10 bases lay between the germline ends. The CDR3 sequence is 14 residues long. Written as DNA, the CDR3 is TGTGCCAGCAGCGAACAGGGATTGAACACTGAAGCTTTCTTT. It specifies CASSEQGLNTEAFF.

Details on this clone: In the same sample, other DNA sequences code for this CDR3. The V gene is TRBV28, the J gene TRBJ1-1; no clear D gene. The V and J ends lost 3 bases and 1 base respectively, with 6 bases between them. Germline V gives CDR1 MDHEN, CDR2 SYDVKM. The CDR3 consists of 13 residues. The CDR3 spells CASSFRGNTEAFF. In DNA, the CDR3 is TGTGCCAGCAGTTTTAGAGGGAACACTGAAGCTTTCTTT.

Only a few counts were recorded for this clone. J is TRBJ1-1 and V is TRBV3-1 (or the pseudogene TRBV3-2); D is uncertain. The CDR3 has 11 amino acids. CDR1 LGHDT and CDR2 YNNKEL come from the germline V gene (reference sequence). Trimming cost V 4 bases and J 7 bases, with 7 bases left between them. CDR3 sequence (DNA): TGTGCCAGCAGCCGAGACATTGAAGCTTTCTTT. Amino acid sequence: CASSRDIEAFF.

V is TRBV21-1 and J is TRBJ2-7; TRBD1 reflects the table's D call only, with no check against the DNA. TRBV21-1 is a pseudogene segment. The CDR3 sequence is 14 residues long. The CDR3 DNA follows: TGTGCCAGCAGCACCAGGACAGGGCTCTACGAGCAGTACTTC. It yields the protein CASSTRTGLYEQYF.

The CDR3 is CASSIGGSLIYEQYF. CDR3 in DNA: TGTGCCAGTAGTATAGGTGGTAGCCTCATATACGAGCAGTACTTC. V and J are TRBV19 and TRBJ2-7; D ambiguous. The V end was cut by 1 base, the J end by 4 bases, with 14 bases between. This CDR3 spans 15 amino acids. The V gene's germline CDR1 is LNHDA and CDR2 SQIVND (reference sequence).

The chain is built from TRBV19 and TRBJ1-5; 8 bases are shared with TRBD1. This CDR3 contains 16 residues. V lost 7 bases, J lost 1 base, and 9 bases stayed unmatched. Germline loops: CDR1 LNHDA, CDR2 SQIVND (reference sequence). CDR3 sequence (DNA): TGTGCCAGTACCAACGGACAGGGACGGAGCAATCAGCCCCAGCATTTT. Translation gives CASTNGQGRSNQPQHF.

This chain links TRBV19 with TRBJ2-1; 14 bases are a match to TRBD2. The germline gives CDR1 LNHDA, CDR2 SQIVND (reference sequence). The CDR3 runs to 16 residues. The J segment lost 7 bases and the V segment lost 4 bases, leaving 6 bases of the junction unmatched. The CDR3 sequence is CASSTGLAGGLNEQFF. The CDR3 DNA follows: TGTGCCAGTAGTACTGGACTAGCGGGGGGTTTGAATGAGCAGTTCTTC.

This clone was observed a handful of times. V usage is TRBV5-1 and J usage is TRBJ2-3; 11 bases match TRBD2. CDR1 and CDR2 from the germline V gene are SGHRS and YFSETQ. The ends lost 7 bases at V and 9 bases at J; junction bases unmatched: 13. This CDR3 is built from 15 residues. In DNA form, the CDR3 reads TGCGCCAGCCGTCACTTAGCGGGGGGGCCGTCCACGCAGTATTTT. It codes for CASRHLAGGPSTQYF.

The CDR3 nucleotides are TGTGCCATTCCGGGACAGGGGGCGTTTAACTATGGCTACACCTTC. Its translation: CAIPGQGAFNYGYTF. The chain combines TRBV10-3 with TRBJ1-2, with 12 nucleotides matching TRBD1. Germline-derived CDR1 and CDR2 are ENHRY and SYGVKD. This CDR3 has 15 residues. Trimming removed 9 bases from V and 1 base from J; junction bases left unmatched: 6.

This clone was seen a handful of times. V and J are TRBV27 and TRBJ2-7, with 8 bases aligning to TRBD1. J gave up 7 bases and V 3 bases, and 11 bases lay outside the gene matches. Germline CDR1 is MNHEY and CDR2 is SMNVEV (reference sequence). The CDR3 covers 15 residues. The CDR3 region is CASSFTGGPAGEQYF. In DNA form, the CDR3 reads TGTGCCAGCAGTTTCACAGGGGGTCCCGCGGGGGAGCAGTACTTC.

The rearrangement joins TRBV4-1 to TRBJ2-1, with 10 nucleotides matching TRBD1. The V gene end was trimmed by 3 bases and the J gene end by 8 bases; junction bases not matched to a gene: 7. The CDR3 totals 15 residues. From germline, CDR1 is MGHRA and CDR2 YSYEKL. CDR3 sequence (DNA): TGCGCCAGCAGCCATGAGGACAGGGGGGGTGATGAGCAGTTCTTC. This encodes CASSHEDRGGDEQFF.

The gene calls are TRBV14 and TRBJ2-7; TRBD1 is a possible D gene (5 bases). Trimming took 1 base from V and 4 from J, leaving 8 bases between them. The CDR3 covers 13 residues. Germline CDR1 is SGHDN and CDR2 is FVKESK. The CDR3 DNA is TGTGCCAGCAGCCAAGGGACACCATACGAGCAGTACTTC. Its translation: CASSQGTPYEQYF.

The V and J genes are TRBV7-2 and TRBJ1-6; 9 nucleotides line up with TRBD1. Germline assignment: CDR1 SGHTA and CDR2 FQGNSA. J lost 9 bases, V lost 3 bases, and 6 bases had no gene match. The CDR3 has 15 amino acids. CDR3 loop: CASSFPTGGGSPLHF. Here the CDR3 DNA reads TGTGCCAGCAGCTTTCCAACAGGGGGCGGTTCACCCCTCCACTTT.

A few counts support this clone. The chain uses TRBV3-1 (or the pseudogene TRBV3-2) and TRBJ2-1; 8 bases are shared with TRBD2. This CDR3 is 15 amino acids long. Germline V gene data show CDR1 as LGHDT and CDR2 as YNNKEL (reference sequence). V gave up 4 bases and J gave up 2 bases; unmatched junction bases: 4. CDR3 nucleotide sequence: TGTGCCAGCAGCCCCAGCGGGGGCCCCTACAATGAGCAGTTCTTC. This sequence encodes CASSPSGGPYNEQFF.

This chain uses TRBV27 with TRBJ2-7; unclear D gene. CDR3 length equals 14 residues. Between the trimmed V and J ends, which lost 3 bases and 3 bases, there was a span of 12 bases. Germline V CDR1 and CDR2: MNHEY, SMNVEV (reference sequence). The CDR3 DNA reads as TGTGCCAGCAGTTTGACTGCGTCCCTCTACGAGCAGTACTTC. It yields the protein CASSLTASLYEQYF.

V and J are TRBV2 and TRBJ1-2, with 9 bases identical to TRBD1. The germline CDR1 and CDR2 sequences are SNHLY and FYNNEI. The CDR3 is made up of 15 amino acids. V dropped 3 bases and J dropped 2; count of bases not matched to a gene: 4. CDR3 in DNA: TGTGCCAGCAGTGACCCCGGGACAGGGAACTATGGCTACACCTTC. Its translation: CASSDPGTGNYGYTF.

The chain joins TRBV10-3 to TRBJ2-1; 13 bases align to TRBD2. Trimming cost V 3 bases and J 8 bases; bases outside gene matches: 7. The germline V gene encodes CDR1 ENHRY and CDR2 SYGVKD. The CDR3 length is 16 residues. CDR3 sequence: CAISDPGLAGTDEQFF. The CDR3 DNA reads TGTGCCATCAGTGACCCGGGACTAGCGGGGACTGATGAGCAGTTCTTC.

The gene calls are TRBV2 and TRBJ2-7, with D uncertain. Germline loops: CDR1 SNHLY, CDR2 FYNNEI. The length of the CDR3 is 15 residues. V lost 0 bases and J lost 3, with 12 bases in between. The CDR3 loop is CASSEAARPVYEQYF. CDR3 in DNA: TGTGCCAGCAGTGAAGCCGCGCGCCCGGTCTACGAGCAGTACTTC.

J is TRBJ1-2 and V is TRBV7-9; D is unresolved. CDR3 length: 13 amino acids. Germline assignment: CDR1 SEHNR and CDR2 FQNEAQ (reference sequence). Trimming pared 7 bases from V and 6 bases from J, leaving 15 bases between. CDR3 DNA sequence: TGTGCCAGCACCCTCGCGGGAGGGAATGGCTACACCTTC. This gives the protein CASTLAGGNGYTF.

This chain connects TRBV5-4 to TRBJ2-5; tentatively, D is TRBD2 (6 bases). CDR1 is SGHNT, CDR2 YYREEE, per germline (reference sequence). V dropped 3 bases and J dropped 0 bases, with 12 bases sitting between them. This CDR3 comprises 15 residues. CDR3 region: CASSYGGSHQETQYF. CDR3 coding DNA: TGTGCCAGCAGCTACGGGGGATCCCACCAAGAGACCCAGTACTTC.